The sequence of this T cell receptor (beta chain) was determined in a study of CD8 T cells in ankylosing spondylitis. V lost 0 bases to trimming and J lost 2 bases, with 10 bases between them. Germline CDR1 reads SGHTA; CDR2 reads FQGNSA. This CDR3 spans 16 amino acids. Whole-study findings and limits: A TCR beta motif made of several highly homologous variants seemed typical of ankylosing spondylitis blood.

This clonotype was detected ten times or more. Its target is not known. In TCRdb, the 5' RACE reads were re-called with MiXCR into one record per CDR3 protein. The data show about 220,000 distinct CDR3 sequences, approximately 7.4% seen once. The source of this sequence is a male donor with ankylosing spondylitis. The chain uses TRBV7-2 and TRBJ1-4, with D tentatively TRBD1 (5 bases). Specimen: blood, either unsorted or a sorted T cell fraction (not recorded which). CDR3 in DNA: TGTGCCAGCAGCTTAGCGGGGGAGGGGACTAATGAAAAACTGTTTTTT. Its protein product is CASSLAGEGTNEKLFF. Supplemented by reference TRBV7-2 and TRBJ1-4, the full variable domain reads GAGVSQSPSNKVTEKGKDVELRCDPISGHTALYWYRQSLGQGLEFLIYFQGNSAPDKSGLPSDRFSAERTGGSVSTLTIQRTQQEDSAVYLCASSLAGEGTNEKLFFGSGTQLSVL.